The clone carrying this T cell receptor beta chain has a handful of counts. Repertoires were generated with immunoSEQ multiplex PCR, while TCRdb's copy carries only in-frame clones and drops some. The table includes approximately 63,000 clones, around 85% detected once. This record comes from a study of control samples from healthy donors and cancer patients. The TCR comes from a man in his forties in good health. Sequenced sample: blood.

The CDR3 DNA reads as TGCGCCAGCAGCTTGGGGGGGGCGGGCGGGGAGCTGTTTTTT. Protein: CASSLGGAGGELFF. The chain joins TRBV5-1 to TRBJ2-2; D may be TRBD1 or TRBD2 (6 bases each). Trimming left V 0 bases short and J 7 bases short, with 10 bases between. Germline V lookup: CDR1 SGHRS, CDR2 YFSETQ. The CDR3 spans 14 residues.